What follows describes a single TCR beta chain. What it binds is unknown. This record comes from a study of T cell responses to AZD1222 COVID-19 vaccine. Study-level points and caveats: Of spike-specific TCRs, nearly half reportedly target regions left unmutated in variants. In a largely white British group with more females than males, clonal diversity was possibly underestimated.

The CDR3 loop spans 16 amino acids. V dropped 1 base and J dropped 0 bases, with 10 bases sitting between them. In germline, CDR1 is SGHVS, CDR2 FQNEAQ. The repertoire was sequenced with immunoSEQ multiplex PCR; TCRdb's copy has only in-frame clones and lacks some. Here the sample spans tens of thousands of clones, around 91% being singletons. V usage is TRBV7-8 and J usage is TRBJ1-3; D is perhaps TRBD1 (6 bases). The TCR originated in an adult who received the AZD1222 COVID-19 vaccine. The input for sequencing was peripheral blood, taken 28 days after the second AZD1222 dose. Written as DNA, the CDR3 is TGTGCCAGCAGCTTAGTCGACAGGCTCTCTGGAAACACCATATATTTT. Its protein product is CASSLVDRLSGNTIYF.